This T cell receptor (beta chain) was captured in a study of blood T cell repertoires in COVID-19. Study details: Donors in the United States, Italy and Spain gave samples during acute or convalescent COVID-19. Sample material is recorded as cDNA or gDNA derived from T cells, B-cell-depleted T cells, or PBMCs.

The germline gives CDR1 MNHEY, CDR2 SVGAGI. This CDR3 spans 15 amino acids. V lost 6 bases, J lost 4 bases, and 8 bases stayed unmatched. In the original workflow: From reference gene primer amplification, estimates of nucleated cell counts were derived. Profiled with immunoSEQ multiplex PCR; TCRdb holds only in-frame clones, not every one. The D gene and trimming were derived from the DNA, and the V and J assignments and clone size from that table. The table has roughly 100,000 clones, more than 75% seen once; the top ten hold 12%. This rearrangement joins TRBV6-5 to TRBJ1-5; 8 nucleotides line up with TRBD1. The TCR was taken from a human donor in a cohort sampled during active COVID-19. Sequences were obtained from peripheral blood. CDR3: CASSAGQGRNQPQHF. CDR3 DNA sequence: TGTGCCAGCAGCGCTGGACAGGGAAGGAATCAGCCCCAGCATTTT.